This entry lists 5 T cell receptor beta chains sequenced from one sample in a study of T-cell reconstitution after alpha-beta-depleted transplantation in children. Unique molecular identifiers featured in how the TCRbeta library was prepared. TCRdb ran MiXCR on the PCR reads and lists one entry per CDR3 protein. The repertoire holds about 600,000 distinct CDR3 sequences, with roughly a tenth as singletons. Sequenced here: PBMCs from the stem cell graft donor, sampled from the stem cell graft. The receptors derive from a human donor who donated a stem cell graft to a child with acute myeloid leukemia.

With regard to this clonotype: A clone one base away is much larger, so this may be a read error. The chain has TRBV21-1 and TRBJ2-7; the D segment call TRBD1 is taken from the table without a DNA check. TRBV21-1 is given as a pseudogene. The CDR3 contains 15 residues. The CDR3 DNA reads TGTGCCAGCAGTCGCGGGGGGACAGGATCCTACGGGCAGTACTTC. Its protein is CASSRGGTGSYGQYF.

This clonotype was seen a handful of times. The CDR3 spells CSVGNRLSYEQYF. For the CDR3, the DNA is TGCAGCGTTGGGAACAGGCTCTCCTACGAGCAGTACTTC. The rearrangement joins TRBV29-1 to TRBJ2-7, with D perhaps matching TRBD1 (5 bases). V shed 4 bases and J shed 0 bases, with 10 bases lying between them. Germline V gene lookup returns CDR1 SQVTM and CDR2 ANQGSEA. This CDR3 spans 13 amino acids.

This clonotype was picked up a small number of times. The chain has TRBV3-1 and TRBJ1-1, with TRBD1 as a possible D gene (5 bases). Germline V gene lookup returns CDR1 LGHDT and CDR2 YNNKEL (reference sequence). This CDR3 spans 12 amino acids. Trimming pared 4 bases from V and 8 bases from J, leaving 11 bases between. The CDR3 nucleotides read TGTGCCAGCAGCCCCTTAGGGGAAGAAGCTTTCTTT. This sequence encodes CASSPLGEEAFF.

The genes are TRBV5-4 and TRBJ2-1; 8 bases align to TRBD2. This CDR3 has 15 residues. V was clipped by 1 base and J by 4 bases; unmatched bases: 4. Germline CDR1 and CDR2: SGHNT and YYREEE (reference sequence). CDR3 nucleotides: TGTGCCAGCAGCTTGCCGGGAGGGCCTTACAATGAGCAGTTCTTC. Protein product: CASSLPGGPYNEQFF.

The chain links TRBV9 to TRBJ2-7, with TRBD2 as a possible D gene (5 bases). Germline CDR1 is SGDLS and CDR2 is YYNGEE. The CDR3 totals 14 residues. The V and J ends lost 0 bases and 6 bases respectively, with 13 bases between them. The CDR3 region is CASSVVPLGSEQYF. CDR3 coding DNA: TGTGCCAGCAGCGTAGTCCCGCTGGGGAGCGAGCAGTACTTC.